This T cell receptor (beta chain) came from a study of T cells after yellow fever vaccination. Whole-study findings and limits: Reappearance after the booster was observed for most primary-vaccination clones (96% CD4, about 90% CD8).

TCRdb passed the 5' RACE reads through MiXCR, listing each CDR3 protein once. The sample includes 250,000 to 400,000 distinct CDR3 sequences, about 4% of them seen just once. The V gene lost 2 bases and the J gene lost 9 bases, with 17 bases spanning the gap. The CDR3 spans 14 residues. CDR1 and CDR2 (germline): SQVTM, ANQGSEA. This clonotype was seen a few times. Its antigen remains unknown. The sample here was PBMCs, taken 5 days after the yellow fever booster vaccination. V and J are TRBV29-1 and TRBJ2-1; tentatively, D is TRBD2 (6 bases). The clonotype was recovered from a man younger than 30 who received the YFV17D yellow fever vaccine. In DNA form, the CDR3 reads TGCAGCGTTGAAAAGGGGCAGGAGGGGATTGAGCAGTTCTTC. Amino acids: CSVEKGQEGIEQFF.